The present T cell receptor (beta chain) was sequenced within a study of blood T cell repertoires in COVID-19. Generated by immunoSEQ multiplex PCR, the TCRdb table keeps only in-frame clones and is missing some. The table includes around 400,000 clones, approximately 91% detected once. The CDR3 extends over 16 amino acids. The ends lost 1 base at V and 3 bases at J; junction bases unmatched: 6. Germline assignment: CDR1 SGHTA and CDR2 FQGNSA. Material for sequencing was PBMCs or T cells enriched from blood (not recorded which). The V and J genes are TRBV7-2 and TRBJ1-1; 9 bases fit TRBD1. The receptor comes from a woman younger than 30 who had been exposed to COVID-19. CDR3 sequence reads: CASSLGSGTGYTEAFF. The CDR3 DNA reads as TGTGCCAGCAGCTTAGGTTCCGGGACAGGGTACACTGAAGCTTTCTTT.